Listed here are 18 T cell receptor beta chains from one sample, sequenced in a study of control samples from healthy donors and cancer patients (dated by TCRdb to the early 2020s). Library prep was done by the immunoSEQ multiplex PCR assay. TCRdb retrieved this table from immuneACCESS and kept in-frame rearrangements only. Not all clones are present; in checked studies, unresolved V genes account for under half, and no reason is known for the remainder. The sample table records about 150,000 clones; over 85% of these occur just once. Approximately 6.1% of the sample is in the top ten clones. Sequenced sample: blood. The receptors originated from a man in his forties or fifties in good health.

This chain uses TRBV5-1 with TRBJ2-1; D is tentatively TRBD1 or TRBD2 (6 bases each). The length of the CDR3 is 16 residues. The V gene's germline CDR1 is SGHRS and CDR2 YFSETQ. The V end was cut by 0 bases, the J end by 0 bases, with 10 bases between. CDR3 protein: CASSLEGGGSYNEQFF. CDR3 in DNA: TGCGCCAGCAGCTTGGAGGGGGGAGGCTCCTACAATGAGCAGTTCTTC.

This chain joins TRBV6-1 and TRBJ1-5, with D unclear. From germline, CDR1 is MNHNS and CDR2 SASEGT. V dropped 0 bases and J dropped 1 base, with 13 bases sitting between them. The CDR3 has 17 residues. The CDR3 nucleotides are TGTGCCAGCAGTGAAGCTCGACCCGGGGTAAGCAATCAGCCCCAGCATTTT. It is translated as CASSEARPGVSNQPQHF.

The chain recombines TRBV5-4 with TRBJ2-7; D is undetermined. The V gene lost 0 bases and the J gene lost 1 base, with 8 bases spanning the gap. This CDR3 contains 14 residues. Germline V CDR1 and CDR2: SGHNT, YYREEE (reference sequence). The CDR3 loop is CASSLGGSSYEQYF. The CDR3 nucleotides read TGTGCCAGCAGCTTGGGCGGATCTTCCTACGAGCAGTACTTC.

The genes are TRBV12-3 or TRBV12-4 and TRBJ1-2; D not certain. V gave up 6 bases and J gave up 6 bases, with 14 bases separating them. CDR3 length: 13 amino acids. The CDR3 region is CASSSGMKNGYTF. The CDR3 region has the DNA TGTGCCAGCAGCAGCGGGATGAAGAATGGCTACACCTTC.

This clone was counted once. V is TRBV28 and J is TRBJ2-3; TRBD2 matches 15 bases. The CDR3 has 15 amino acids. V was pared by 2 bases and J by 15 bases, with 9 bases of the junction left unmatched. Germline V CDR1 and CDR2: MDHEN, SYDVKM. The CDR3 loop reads CASSLPRTSGGERYF. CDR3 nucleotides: TGTGCCAGCAGTTTACCCCGGACTAGCGGGGGGGAACGATATTTT.

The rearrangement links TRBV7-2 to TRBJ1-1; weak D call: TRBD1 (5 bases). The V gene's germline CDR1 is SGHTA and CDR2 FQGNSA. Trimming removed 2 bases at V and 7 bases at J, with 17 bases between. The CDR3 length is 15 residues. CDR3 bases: TGTGCCAGCAGCTTATGGGGGGAGCCGGGGCTTGAAGCTTTCTTT. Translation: CASSLWGEPGLEAFF.

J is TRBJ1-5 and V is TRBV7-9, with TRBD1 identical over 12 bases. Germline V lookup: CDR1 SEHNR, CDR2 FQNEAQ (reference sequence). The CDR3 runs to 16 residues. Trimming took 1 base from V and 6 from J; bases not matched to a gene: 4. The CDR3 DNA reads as TGTGCCAGCAGCTTAGGGGACAGGGGGCCGGTTCAGCCCCAGCATTTT. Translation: CASSLGDRGPVQPQHF.

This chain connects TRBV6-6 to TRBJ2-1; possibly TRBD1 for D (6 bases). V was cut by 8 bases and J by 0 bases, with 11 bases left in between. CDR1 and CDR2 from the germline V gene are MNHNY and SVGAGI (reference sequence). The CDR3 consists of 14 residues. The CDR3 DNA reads TGTGCCAGCTCGGACAGAACCTCCTACAATGAGCAGTTCTTC. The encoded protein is CASSDRTSYNEQFF.

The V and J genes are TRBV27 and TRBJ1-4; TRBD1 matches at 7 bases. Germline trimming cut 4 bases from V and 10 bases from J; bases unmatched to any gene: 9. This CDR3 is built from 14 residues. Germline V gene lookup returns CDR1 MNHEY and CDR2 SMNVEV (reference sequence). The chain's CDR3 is CASSSGGEVGKLFF. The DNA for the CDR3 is TGTGCCAGCAGTTCAGGGGGGGAAGTCGGAAAACTGTTTTTT.

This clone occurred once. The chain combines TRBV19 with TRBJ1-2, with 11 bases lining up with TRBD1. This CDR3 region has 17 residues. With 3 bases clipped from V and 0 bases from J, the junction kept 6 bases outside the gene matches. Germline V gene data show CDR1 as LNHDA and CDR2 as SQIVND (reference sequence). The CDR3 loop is CASSMWGQGVTNYGYTF. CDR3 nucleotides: TGTGCCAGTAGTATGTGGGGACAGGGGGTCACTAACTATGGCTACACCTTC.

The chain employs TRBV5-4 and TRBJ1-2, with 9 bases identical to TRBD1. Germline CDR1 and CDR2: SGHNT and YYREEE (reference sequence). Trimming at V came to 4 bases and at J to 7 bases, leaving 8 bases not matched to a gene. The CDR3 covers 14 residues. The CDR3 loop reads CASSPGDRVGGYTF. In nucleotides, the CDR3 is TGTGCCAGCAGCCCCGGGGACAGGGTCGGTGGCTACACCTTC. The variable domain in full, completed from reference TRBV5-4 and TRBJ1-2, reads ETGVTQSPTHLIKTRGQQVTLRCSSQSGHNTVSWYQQALGQGPQFIFQYYREEENGRGNFPPRFSGLQFPNYSSELNVNALELDDSALYLCASSPGDRVGGYTFGSGTRLTVV.

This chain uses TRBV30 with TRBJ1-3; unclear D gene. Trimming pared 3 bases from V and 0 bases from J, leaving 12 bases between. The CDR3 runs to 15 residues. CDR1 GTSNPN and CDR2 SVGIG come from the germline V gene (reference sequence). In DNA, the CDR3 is TGTGCCTGGAGCCCAATTTTTATCTCTGGAAACACCATATATTTT. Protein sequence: CAWSPIFISGNTIYF.

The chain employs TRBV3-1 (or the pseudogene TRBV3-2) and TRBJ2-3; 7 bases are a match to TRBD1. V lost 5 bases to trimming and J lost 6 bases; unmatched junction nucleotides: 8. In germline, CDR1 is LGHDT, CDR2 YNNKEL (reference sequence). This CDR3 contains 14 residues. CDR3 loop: CASSDNRGSDTQYF. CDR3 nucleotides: TGTGCCAGCAGCGATAACAGGGGATCCGATACGCAGTATTTT.

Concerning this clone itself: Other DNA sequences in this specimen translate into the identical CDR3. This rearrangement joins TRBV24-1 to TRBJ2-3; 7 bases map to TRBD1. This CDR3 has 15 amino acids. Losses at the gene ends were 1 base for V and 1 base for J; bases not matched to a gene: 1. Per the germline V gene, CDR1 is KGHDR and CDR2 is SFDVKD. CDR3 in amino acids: CATSDFGTGTDTQYF. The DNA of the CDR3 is TGTGCCACCAGTGATTTCGGGACAGGCACAGATACGCAGTATTTT.

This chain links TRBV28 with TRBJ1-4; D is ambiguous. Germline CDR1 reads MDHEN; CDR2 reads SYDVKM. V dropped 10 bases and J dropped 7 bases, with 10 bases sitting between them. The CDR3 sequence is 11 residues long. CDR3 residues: CATGPPEKLFF. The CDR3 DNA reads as TGTGCCACCGGGCCCCCTGAAAAACTGTTTTTT.

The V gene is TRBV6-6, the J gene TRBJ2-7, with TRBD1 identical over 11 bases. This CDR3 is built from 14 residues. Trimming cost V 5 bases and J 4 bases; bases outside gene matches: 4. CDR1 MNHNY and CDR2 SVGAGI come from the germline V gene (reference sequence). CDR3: CASSLGQGAYEQYF. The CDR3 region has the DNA TGTGCCAGCAGTCTCGGACAGGGGGCTTACGAGCAGTACTTC.

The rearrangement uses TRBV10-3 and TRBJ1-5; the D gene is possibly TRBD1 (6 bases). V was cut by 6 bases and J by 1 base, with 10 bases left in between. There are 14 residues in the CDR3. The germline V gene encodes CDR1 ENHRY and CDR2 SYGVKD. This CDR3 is CAIRDDRSNQPQHF. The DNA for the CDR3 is TGTGCCATCAGAGATGACAGGAGCAATCAGCCCCAGCATTTT.

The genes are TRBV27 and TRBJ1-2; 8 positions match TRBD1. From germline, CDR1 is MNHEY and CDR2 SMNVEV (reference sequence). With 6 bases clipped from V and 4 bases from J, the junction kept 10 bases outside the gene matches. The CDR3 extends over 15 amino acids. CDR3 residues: CASRTPRDRGYGYTF. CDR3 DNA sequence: TGTGCCAGCAGGACACCGCGTGACAGGGGCTATGGCTACACCTTC.